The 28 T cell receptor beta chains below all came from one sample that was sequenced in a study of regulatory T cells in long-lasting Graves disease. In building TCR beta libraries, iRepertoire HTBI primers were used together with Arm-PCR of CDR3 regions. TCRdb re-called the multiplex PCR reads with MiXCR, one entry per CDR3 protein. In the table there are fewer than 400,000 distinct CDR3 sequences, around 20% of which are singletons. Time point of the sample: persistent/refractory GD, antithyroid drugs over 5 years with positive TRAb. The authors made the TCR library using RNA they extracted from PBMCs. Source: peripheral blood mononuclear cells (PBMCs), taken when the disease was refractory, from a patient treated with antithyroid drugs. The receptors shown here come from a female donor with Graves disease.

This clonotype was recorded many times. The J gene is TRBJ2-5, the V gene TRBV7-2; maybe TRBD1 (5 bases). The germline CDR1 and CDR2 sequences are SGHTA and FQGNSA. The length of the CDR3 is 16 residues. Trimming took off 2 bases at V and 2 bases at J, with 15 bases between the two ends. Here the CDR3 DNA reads TGTGCCAGCAGCTTACGGACAAATCAGAAACAAGAGACCCAGTACTTC. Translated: CASSLRTNQKQETQYF.

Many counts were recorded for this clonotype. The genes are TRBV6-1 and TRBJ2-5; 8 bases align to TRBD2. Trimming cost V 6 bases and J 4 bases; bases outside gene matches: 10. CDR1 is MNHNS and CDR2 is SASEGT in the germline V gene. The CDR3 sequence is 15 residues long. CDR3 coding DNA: TGTGCCAGCAGCTCCCGGGCGGGGGGACGAGAGACCCAGTACTTC. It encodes CASSSRAGGRETQYF.

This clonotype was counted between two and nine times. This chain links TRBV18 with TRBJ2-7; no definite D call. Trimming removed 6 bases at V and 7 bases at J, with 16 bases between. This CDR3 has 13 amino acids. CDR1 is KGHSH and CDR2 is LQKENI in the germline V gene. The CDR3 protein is CASSPRLLLEQYF. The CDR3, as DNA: TGTGCCAGCTCCCCGAGACTCCTACTGGAGCAGTACTTC.

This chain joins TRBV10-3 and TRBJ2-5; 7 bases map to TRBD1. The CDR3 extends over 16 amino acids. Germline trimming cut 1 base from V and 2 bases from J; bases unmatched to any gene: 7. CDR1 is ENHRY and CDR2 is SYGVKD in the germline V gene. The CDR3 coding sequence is TGTGCCATCAGTGAGTACGGACAGGCTATTCAAGAGACCCAGTACTTC. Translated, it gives CAISEYGQAIQETQYF.

This chain's CDR3 is CASFTPGQGAGGSNQPQHF. The CDR3 DNA reads as TGTGCCAGCTTCACCCCGGGACAGGGGGCAGGGGGCAGCAATCAGCCCCAGCATTTT. This chain links TRBV6-4 with TRBJ1-5; 12 bases align to TRBD1. The trim removed 8 bases at V and 1 base at J, leaving 15 bases unmatched. The CDR3 totals 19 residues. Germline CDR1 reads MRHNA; CDR2 reads SNTAGT.

The CDR3 DNA follows: TGTGCCAGCAGCTCCAAGGCCGAACTAGCGGGAGAGGTGAAGGCATGGACCCAGTACTTC. Its translation: CASSSKAELAGEVKAWTQYF. The chain employs TRBV7-9 and TRBJ2-5; 11 bases match TRBD2. Germline CDR1 is SEHNR and CDR2 is FQNEAQ (reference sequence). The CDR3 is 20 residues long. V shed 4 bases and J 7 bases; nucleotides not matched to a gene: 23.

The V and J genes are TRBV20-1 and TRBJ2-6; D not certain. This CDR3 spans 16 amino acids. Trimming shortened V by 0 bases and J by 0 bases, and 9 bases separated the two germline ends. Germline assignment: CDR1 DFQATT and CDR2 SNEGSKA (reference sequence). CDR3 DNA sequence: TGCAGTGCTAGAGACAGGATTATCTCTGGGGCCAACGTCCTGACTTTC. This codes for CSARDRIISGANVLTF.

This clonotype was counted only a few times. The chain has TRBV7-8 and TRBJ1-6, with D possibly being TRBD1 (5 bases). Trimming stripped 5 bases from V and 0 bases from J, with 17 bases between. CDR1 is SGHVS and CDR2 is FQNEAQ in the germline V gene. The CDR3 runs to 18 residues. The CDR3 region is CASSHNLRGSSYNSPLHF. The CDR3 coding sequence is TGTGCCAGCAGCCATAACTTGCGGGGGAGCTCCTATAATTCACCCCTCCACTTT.

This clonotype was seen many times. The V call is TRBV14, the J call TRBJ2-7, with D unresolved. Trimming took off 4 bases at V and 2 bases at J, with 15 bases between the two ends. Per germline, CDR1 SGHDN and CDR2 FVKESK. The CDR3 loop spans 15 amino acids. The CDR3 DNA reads TGTGCCAGCAGCCCACAGCAGGACGCTGCCTACGAGCAGTACTTC. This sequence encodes CASSPQQDAAYEQYF.

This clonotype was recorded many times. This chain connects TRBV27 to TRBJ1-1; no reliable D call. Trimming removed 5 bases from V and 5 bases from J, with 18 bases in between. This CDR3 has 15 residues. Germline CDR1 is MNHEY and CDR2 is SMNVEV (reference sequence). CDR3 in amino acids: CASSPRDSRGTEAFF. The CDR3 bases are TGTGCCAGCAGTCCGCGGGATTCCAGAGGGACTGAAGCTTTCTTT.

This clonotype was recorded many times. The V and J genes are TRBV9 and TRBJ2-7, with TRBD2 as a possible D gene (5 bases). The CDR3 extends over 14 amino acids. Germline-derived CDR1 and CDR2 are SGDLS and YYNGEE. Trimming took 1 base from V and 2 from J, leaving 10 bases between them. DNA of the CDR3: TGTGCCAGCAGCGTATCCGGGGTGCCCTACGAGCAGTACTTC. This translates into CASSVSGVPYEQYF.

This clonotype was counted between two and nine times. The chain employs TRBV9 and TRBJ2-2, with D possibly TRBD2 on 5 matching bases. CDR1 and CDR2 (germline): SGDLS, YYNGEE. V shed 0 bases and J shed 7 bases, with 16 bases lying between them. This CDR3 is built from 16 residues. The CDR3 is CASSVAGSPGIGELFF. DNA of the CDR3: TGTGCCAGCAGCGTAGCGGGCAGCCCGGGGATCGGGGAGCTGTTTTTT.

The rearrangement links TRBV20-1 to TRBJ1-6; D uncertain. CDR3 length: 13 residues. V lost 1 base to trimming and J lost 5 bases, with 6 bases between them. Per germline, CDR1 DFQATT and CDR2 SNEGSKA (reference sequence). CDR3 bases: TGCAGTGCTAGAGGACCGGATAATTCACCCCTCCACTTT. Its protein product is CSARGPDNSPLHF.

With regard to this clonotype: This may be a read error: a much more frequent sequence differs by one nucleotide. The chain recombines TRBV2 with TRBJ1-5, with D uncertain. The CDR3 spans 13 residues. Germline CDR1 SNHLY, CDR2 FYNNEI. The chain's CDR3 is CASRMGRDQPRHF. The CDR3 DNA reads TGTGCCAGCAGGATGGGCAGAGATCAGCCCCGGCATTTT.

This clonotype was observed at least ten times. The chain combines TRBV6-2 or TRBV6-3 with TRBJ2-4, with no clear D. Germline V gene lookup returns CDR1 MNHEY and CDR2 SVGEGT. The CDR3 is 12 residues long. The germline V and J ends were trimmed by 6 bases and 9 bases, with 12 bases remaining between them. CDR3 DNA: TGTGCCAGCAGGGACGGCGTTTCCATTCAGTACTTC. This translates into CASRDGVSIQYF.

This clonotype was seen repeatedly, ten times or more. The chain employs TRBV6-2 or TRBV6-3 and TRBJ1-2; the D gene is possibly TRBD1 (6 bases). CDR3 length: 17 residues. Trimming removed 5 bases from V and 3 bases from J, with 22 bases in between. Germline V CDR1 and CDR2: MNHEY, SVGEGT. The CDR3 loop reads CASSTTRAGASDYGYTF. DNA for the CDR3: TGTGCCAGCAGTACCACCCGAGCAGGGGCGTCCGACTATGGCTACACCTTC.

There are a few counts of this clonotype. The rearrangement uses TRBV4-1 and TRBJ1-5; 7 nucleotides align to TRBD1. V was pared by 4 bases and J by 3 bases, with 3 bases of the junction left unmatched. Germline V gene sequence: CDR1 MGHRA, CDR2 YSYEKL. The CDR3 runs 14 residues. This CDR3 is CASSPGQLNQPQHF. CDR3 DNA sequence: TGCGCCAGCAGCCCGGGACAGCTCAATCAGCCCCAGCATTTT.

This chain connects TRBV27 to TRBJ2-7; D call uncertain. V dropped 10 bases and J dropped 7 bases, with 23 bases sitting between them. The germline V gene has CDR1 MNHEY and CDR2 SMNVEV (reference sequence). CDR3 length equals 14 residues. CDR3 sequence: CATLDPSRPGEQYF. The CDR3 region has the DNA TGTGCCACCCTCGACCCATCGAGGCCCGGGGAGCAGTACTTC.

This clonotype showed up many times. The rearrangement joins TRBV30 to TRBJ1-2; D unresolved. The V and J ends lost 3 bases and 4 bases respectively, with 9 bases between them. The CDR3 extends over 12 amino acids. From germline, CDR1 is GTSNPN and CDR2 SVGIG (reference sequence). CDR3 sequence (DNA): TGTGCCTGGAGCGACCTCCGCTATGGCTACACCTTC. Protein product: CAWSDLRYGYTF.

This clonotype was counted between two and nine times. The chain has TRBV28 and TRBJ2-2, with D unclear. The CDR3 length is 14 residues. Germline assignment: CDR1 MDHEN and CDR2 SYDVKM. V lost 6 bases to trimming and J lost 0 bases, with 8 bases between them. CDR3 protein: CASRPAPNTGELFF. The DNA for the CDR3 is TGTGCCAGCAGACCCGCCCCGAACACCGGGGAGCTGTTTTTT. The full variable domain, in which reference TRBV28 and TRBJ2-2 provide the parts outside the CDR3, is DVKVTQSSRYLVKRTGEKVFLECVQDMDHENMFWYRQDPGLGLRLIYFSYDVKMKEKGDIPEGYSVSREKKERFSLILESASTNQTSMYLCASRPAPNTGELFFGEGSRLTVL.

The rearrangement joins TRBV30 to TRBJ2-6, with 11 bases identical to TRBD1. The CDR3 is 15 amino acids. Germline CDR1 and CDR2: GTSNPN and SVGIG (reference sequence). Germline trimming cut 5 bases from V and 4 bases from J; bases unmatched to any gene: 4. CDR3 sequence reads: CAWGQGALGANVLTF. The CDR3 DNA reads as TGTGCCTGGGGACAGGGGGCACTCGGGGCCAACGTCCTGACTTTC.

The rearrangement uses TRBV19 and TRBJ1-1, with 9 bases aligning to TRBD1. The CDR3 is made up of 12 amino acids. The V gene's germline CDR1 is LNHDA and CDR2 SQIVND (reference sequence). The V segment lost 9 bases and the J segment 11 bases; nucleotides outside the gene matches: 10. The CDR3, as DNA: TGTGCCAGCCAGGGGGACAGGGAGTATGCTTTCTTT. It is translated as CASQGDREYAFF.

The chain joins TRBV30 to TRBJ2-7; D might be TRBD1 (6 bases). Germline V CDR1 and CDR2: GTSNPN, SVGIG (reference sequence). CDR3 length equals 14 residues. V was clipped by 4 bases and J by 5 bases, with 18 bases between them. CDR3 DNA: TGTGCCTGGAATCGGGGACCCAGGGGAGACGAGCAGTACTTC. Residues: CAWNRGPRGDEQYF.

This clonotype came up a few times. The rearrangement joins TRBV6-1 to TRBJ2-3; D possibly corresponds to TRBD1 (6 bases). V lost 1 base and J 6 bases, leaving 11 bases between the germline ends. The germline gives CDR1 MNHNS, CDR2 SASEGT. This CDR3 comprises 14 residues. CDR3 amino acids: CASSEDQGPDTQYF. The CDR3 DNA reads TGTGCCAGCAGTGAAGACCAGGGGCCCGATACGCAGTATTTT.

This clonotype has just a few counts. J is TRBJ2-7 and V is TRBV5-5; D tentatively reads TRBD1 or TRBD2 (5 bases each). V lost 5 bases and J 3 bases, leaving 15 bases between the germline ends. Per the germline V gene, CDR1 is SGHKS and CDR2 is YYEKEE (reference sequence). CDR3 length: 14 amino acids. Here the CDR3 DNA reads TGTGCCAGCAGAAAAGGGGACGACTTCTACGAGCAGTACTTC. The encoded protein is CASRKGDDFYEQYF.

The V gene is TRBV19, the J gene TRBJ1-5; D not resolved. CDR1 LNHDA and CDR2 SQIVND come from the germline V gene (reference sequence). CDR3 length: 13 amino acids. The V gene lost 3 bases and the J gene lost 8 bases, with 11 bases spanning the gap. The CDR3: CASSISLGEPQHF. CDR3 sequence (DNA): TGTGCCAGTAGTATCTCCTTGGGTGAGCCCCAGCATTTT. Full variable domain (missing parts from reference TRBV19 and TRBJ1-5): DGGITQSPKYLFRKEGQNVTLSCEQNLNHDAMYWYRQDPGQGLRLIYYSQIVNDFQKGDIAEGYSVSREKKESFPLTVTSAQKNPTAFYLCASSISLGEPQHFGDGTRLSIL.

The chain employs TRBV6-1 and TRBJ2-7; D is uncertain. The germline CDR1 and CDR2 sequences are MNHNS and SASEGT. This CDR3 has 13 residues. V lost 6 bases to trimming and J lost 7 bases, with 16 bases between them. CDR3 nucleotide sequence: TGTGCCAGCAGCGGTCGGGTCGCCTGGGAGCAGTACTTC. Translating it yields CASSGRVAWEQYF.

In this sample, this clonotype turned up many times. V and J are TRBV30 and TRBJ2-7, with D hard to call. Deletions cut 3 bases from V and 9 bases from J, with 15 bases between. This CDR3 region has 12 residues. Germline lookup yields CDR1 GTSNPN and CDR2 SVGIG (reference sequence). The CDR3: CAWSESPTRQYF. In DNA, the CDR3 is TGTGCCTGGAGCGAATCACCGACTCGGCAGTACTTC.